This paragraph reports one T cell receptor beta chain. Its antigen is unidentified. The data belong to a study of shared clonotypes between healthy human individuals. For each subset, genomic DNA was distributed in equal portions over several immunoSEQ plates. Data came from immunoSEQ multiplex PCR; TCRdb stores just in-frame clones and leaves some out. Among approximately 1,500,000 clones, 95% to 97% were seen once, and the ten largest hold roughly 1.2%. The V gene's germline CDR1 is SGHRS and CDR2 YFSETQ. The ends were cut back, 2 bases at V and 8 bases at J, with 14 bases in the middle. This CDR3 spans 14 amino acids. Overall study results and limits: Estimated clonotype richness was generally higher in naive than memory subsets.

All donors qualified as healthy HIV-negative adults and had experienced no recent acute infections or vaccinations. Within Nashville, Tennessee resided all donors, each a Caucasian adult. V usage is TRBV5-1 and J usage is TRBJ2-1; no clear D gene. The TCR comes from a man aged 30-40 years in good health. The material sequenced was naive CD4+ T cells sorted from blood. Subset of the sample: CD45RA+ positively selected. The CDR3 region is CASSLAIPSDEQFF. The CDR3 bases are TGCGCCAGCAGCTTAGCTATCCCTTCCGATGAGCAGTTCTTC. The full variable domain, in which reference TRBV5-1 and TRBJ2-1 provide the parts outside the CDR3, is KAGVTQTPRYLIKTRGQQVTLSCSPISGHRSVSWYQQTPGQGLQFLFEYFSETQRNKGNFPGRFSGRQFSNSRSEMNVSTLELGDSALYLCASSLAIPSDEQFFGPGTRLTVL.